The 8 T cell receptor beta chains below come from one sample, sequenced in a study of sequential checkpoint blockade in melanoma. TCRdb's copy holds only in-frame clones and misses some; the assay was immunoSEQ multiplex PCR. This sample carries about 40,000 clones, about nine tenths of them seen once, and the ten largest clones take 12%. Treatment described: randomized to nivolumab then ipilimumab (arm A) or the reverse (arm B). The material sequenced was CD8+ T cells sorted from blood (inferred from file names), taken from a patient given nivolumab and ipilimumab in sequence. The receptors here all came from a human donor with melanoma.

V usage is TRBV9 and J usage is TRBJ2-1, with 7 bases identical to TRBD2. Per germline, CDR1 SGDLS and CDR2 YYNGEE. This CDR3 is 13 amino acids long. Germline trimming cut 4 bases from V and 4 bases from J; bases unmatched to any gene: 2. Here the CDR3 reads CASSSGIYNEQFF. CDR3 in DNA: TGTGCCAGCAGCAGCGGGATTTACAATGAGCAGTTCTTC.

The chain uses TRBV27 and TRBJ1-1, with D unresolved. The CDR3 contains 13 residues. Germline V gives CDR1 MNHEY, CDR2 SMNVEV (reference sequence). V was shortened by 6 bases and J by 5 bases, with 13 bases between the two germline ends. In nucleotides, the CDR3 is TGTGCCAGCAGAAGTTTGGAGATGACTGAAGCTTTCTTT. It yields the protein CASRSLEMTEAFF.

The CDR3 DNA reads TGTGCCAGCAGCCAGGGAGGGAGTTCACCCCTCCACTTT. Its translation: CASSQGGSSPLHF. The V gene is TRBV7-6, the J gene TRBJ1-6; possible D gene TRBD1, 5 bases. Germline values: CDR1 SGHVS, CDR2 FNYEAQ. The V and J ends lost 5 bases and 9 bases respectively, with 11 bases between them. This CDR3 comprises 13 residues.

The chain carries TRBV4-3 and TRBJ1-1; 8 bases are shared with TRBD1. CDR1 and CDR2 from the germline V gene are LGHNA and YSLEER. After removal of 6 bases from V and 4 bases from J, the junction contained 7 bases not matched to a gene. The CDR3 runs 14 residues. The CDR3 bases are TGCGCCAGCAGGACGGACAGGGTTCGCACTGAAGCTTTCTTT. This gives the protein CASRTDRVRTEAFF.

The chain recombines TRBV7-9 with TRBJ1-2; D is perhaps TRBD1 (6 bases). Germline loops: CDR1 SEHNR, CDR2 FQNEAQ (reference sequence). The length of the CDR3 is 16 residues. V lost 5 bases, J lost 1 base, and 17 bases lay in between. The CDR3 nucleotides are TGTGCCAGCAGCCAAACATTACAGGGTTTTAACTATGGCTACACCTTC. Amino acid sequence: CASSQTLQGFNYGYTF.

The gene calls are TRBV11-2 and TRBJ2-7; 9 bases match TRBD1. CDR1 and CDR2 (germline): SGHAT, FQNNGV. The CDR3 has 14 residues. Losses at the gene ends were 3 bases for V and 2 bases for J; bases not matched to a gene: 2. The CDR3, as DNA: TGTGCCAGCAGCTTCGGACAGGGGACCTACGAGCAGTACTTC. This encodes CASSFGQGTYEQYF. Supplemented by reference TRBV11-2 and TRBJ2-7, the full variable domain reads EAGVAQSPRYKIIEKRQSVAFWCNPISGHATLYWYQQILGQGPKLLIQFQNNGVVDDSQLPKDRFSAERLKGVDSTLKIQPAKLEDSAVYLCASSFGQGTYEQYFGPGTRLTVT.

The chain uses TRBV7-2 and TRBJ2-7; 7 bases are shared with TRBD2. Germline CDR1 reads SGHTA; CDR2 reads FQGNSA. This CDR3 has 13 residues. J was trimmed by 2 bases and V by 8 bases; bases with no gene match: 6. The CDR3 sequence is CASRAGLTYEQYV. CDR3 DNA sequence: TGTGCCAGCCGAGCGGGATTAACCTACGAGCAGTACGTC.

The V gene is TRBV9, the J gene TRBJ2-2; D is perhaps TRBD2 (6 bases). The CDR3 covers 14 residues. Germline values: CDR1 SGDLS, CDR2 YYNGEE. Trimming left V 4 bases short and J 3 bases short, with 10 bases between. The CDR3 is CASSYWGDTGELFF. The CDR3 bases are TGTGCCAGCAGCTACTGGGGGGACACCGGGGAGCTGTTTTTT.